What follows describes a single TCR beta chain. In this sample, this clonotype turned up a few times. It lacks a known antigen. One base away there is no much larger clone; base qualities are not given. The sample is drawn from a study of T-cell reconstitution after alpha-beta-depleted transplantation in children (dated by TCRdb to the mid-2010s). As for the study more broadly: The study quantitatively tracked T-cell immune reconstitution after TCRalphabeta/CD19-depleted allogeneic hematopoietic cell transplantation in children using TCR repertoire profiling.

Cut back by 4 bases and 3 bases, the V and J ends lie 13 bases apart. The germline V gene yields SGHRS for CDR1 and YFSETQ for CDR2. The CDR3 covers 14 residues, taking in both the cysteine and the phenylalanine. Just the 42-base CDR3 DNA is kept, in frame starting at base 1. Receptors were amplified or captured by PCR. Instrument used: Illumina HiSeq 2500. TCR libraries were prepared with molecular barcoding, using unique molecular identifiers to normalize TCRbeta repertoire quantification. In-frame beta chains were kept once TCRdb had trimmed the public reads at Q25 with fastp and called clones with MiXCR. Rows are unified per CDR3 protein, each entry keeping the most common DNA and genes. The sample table contains some 350,000 distinct CDR3 sequences; only one count was recorded for 15% to 20% of them. The top ten clones comprise around 41% of the sample. The treatment or condition label of this sample denotes: allogeneic hematopoietic cell transplantation with graft depleted of TCRalphabeta T cells and CD19 B cells. Transplant recipients were children who received TCRalphabeta/CD19-depleted allogeneic hematopoietic cell grafts.

Broad study findings and their caveats: In some patients, high TCRbeta diversity at day 60 was attributed to recipient T cells and intrathymic progenitors that had survived conditioning. The apparently early recovery of alphabetaT-cell counts about two months after transplant reportedly depended on only several hundred rapidly expanded clones that came from non-depleted graft cells. The frequencies of hyperexpanded clones fell over the following months, and after one year, T-cell counts and TCRbeta diversity were mostly attributed to newly produced T cells.

The clonotype was recovered from a male patient aged 2-15 years who had a stem cell transplant for acute lymphoblastic leukemia, so the T cells may come from the graft donor. The starting material was PBMCs, mostly from graft donor cells, obtained 360 days after TCRalphabeta/CD19-depleted stem cell transplant. This receptor chain uses TRBV5-1 and TRBJ1-1, with the identity of the D gene unclear. The CDR3 protein: CASSASRRDTEAFF. The sequenced DNA: TGCGCCAGCAGCGCCTCCCGGAGGGACACTGAAGCTTTCTTT.